Below are 20 T cell receptor beta chains sequenced from a single sample in a study of blood T cell repertoires in COVID-19. The repertoire was sequenced with immunoSEQ multiplex PCR; TCRdb's copy has only in-frame clones and lacks some. The profile covers around 240,000 clones, with 80% to 90% appearing a single time and less than 0.9% taken by the ten largest. The sample was PBMCs or T cells enriched from blood (not recorded which). The receptor set was obtained from a man aged 45 to 65 who had been exposed to COVID-19.

The V gene is TRBV11-2, the J gene TRBJ2-1, with 10 bases matching TRBD2. CDR1 and CDR2 (germline): SGHAT, FQNNGV. The J segment lost 8 bases and the V segment lost 1 base, leaving 8 bases of the junction unmatched. This CDR3 contains 16 residues. The chain's CDR3 is CASSLASSGGSDEQFF. The DNA for the CDR3 is TGTGCCAGCAGCTTAGCCTCTAGCGGGGGCTCAGATGAGCAGTTCTTC.

The chain has TRBV6-6 and TRBJ1-5; D remains unclear. Between the trimmed V and J ends, which lost 6 bases and 2 bases, there was a span of 5 bases. Germline V gives CDR1 MNHNY, CDR2 SVGAGI (reference sequence). There are 12 residues in the CDR3. The CDR3 is CASRLGNQPQHF. The CDR3 DNA follows: TGTGCCAGCAGACTTGGCAATCAGCCCCAGCATTTT.

The chain is built from TRBV5-1 and TRBJ2-6, with 7 nucleotides matching TRBD2. The J segment lost 4 bases and the V segment lost 2 bases, leaving 3 bases of the junction unmatched. This CDR3 has 15 residues. Germline-derived CDR1 and CDR2 are SGHRS and YFSETQ. This chain's CDR3 is CASSLLATGANVLTF. In DNA, the CDR3 is TGCGCCAGCAGCTTACTAGCGACCGGGGCCAACGTCCTGACTTTC.

CDR3 coding DNA: TGTGCCAGCGTGCCCTTCAGCGGGGGGGCCAGTGAGCAGTTCTTC. This sequence encodes CASVPFSGGASEQFF. The V and J genes are TRBV2 and TRBJ2-1, with 10 bases aligning to TRBD2. Looked up from germline, CDR1 is SNHLY and CDR2 is FYNNEI. V lost 8 bases and J lost 9; bases outside the gene matches: 13. This CDR3 region has 15 residues. Full variable domain (rest looked up from reference TRBV2 and TRBJ2-1): EPEVTQTPSHQVTQMGQEVILRCVPISNHLYFYWYRQILGQKVEFLVSFYNNEISEKSEIFDDQFSVERPDGSNFTLKIRSTKLEDSAMYFCASVPFSGGASEQFFGPGTRLTVL.

This chain links TRBV13 with TRBJ2-2, with 8 positions matching TRBD2. Germline CDR1 is PRHDT and CDR2 is FYEKMQ (reference sequence). The CDR3 is made up of 16 amino acids. V dropped 2 bases and J dropped 4; count of bases not matched to a gene: 6. This CDR3 reads CASSLRIAGPTGELFF. CDR3 sequence (DNA): TGTGCCAGCAGCTTACGGATAGCGGGACCCACCGGGGAGCTGTTTTTT. Together with reference TRBV13 and TRBJ2-2, the CDR3 gives the full variable domain: AAGVIQSPRHLIKEKRETATLKCYPIPRHDTVYWYQQGPGQDPQFLISFYEKMQSDKGSIPDRFSAQQFSDYHSELNMSSLELGDSALYFCASSLRIAGPTGELFFGEGSRLTVL.

The chain recombines TRBV11-2 with TRBJ2-3; maybe TRBD2 (6 bases). V was clipped by 2 bases and J by 0 bases, with 12 bases between them. The CDR3 sequence is 16 residues long. The germline gives CDR1 SGHAT, CDR2 FQNNGV. The DNA of the CDR3 is TGTGCCAGCAGCTTATCGGGCGGGACTAGCACAGATACGCAGTATTTT. Translation: CASSLSGGTSTDTQYF.

The chain joins TRBV24-1 to TRBJ2-1; 7 bases are a match to TRBD2. The CDR3 is 15 amino acids. Per germline, CDR1 KGHDR and CDR2 SFDVKD. J gave up 9 bases and V 4 bases, and 11 bases lay outside the gene matches. In DNA form, the CDR3 reads TGTGCCACCAGTGACCCACGAGTGGGGGAGGGTGAGCAGTTCTTC. This sequence encodes CATSDPRVGEGEQFF.

The chain has TRBV18 and TRBJ1-5; unclear D gene. CDR1 is KGHSH, CDR2 LQKENI, per germline. V was shortened by 2 bases and J by 4 bases, with 12 bases between the two germline ends. The CDR3 is made up of 15 amino acids. CDR3 sequence reads: CASSPLANRNQPQHF. CDR3 bases: TGTGCCAGCTCACCATTGGCAAATCGAAATCAGCCCCAGCATTTT.

J is TRBJ1-5 and V is TRBV27; possibly TRBD1 for D (6 bases). Germline V gene lookup returns CDR1 MNHEY and CDR2 SMNVEV (reference sequence). CDR3 length: 14 residues. V shed 6 bases and J shed 1 base, with 10 bases lying between them. CDR3 region: CASSVTGSNQPQHF. Here the CDR3 DNA reads TGTGCCAGCAGCGTTACAGGGAGCAATCAGCCCCAGCATTTT.

The gene calls are TRBV7-8 and TRBJ1-1; D is perhaps TRBD1 (5 bases). This CDR3 comprises 16 residues. In germline, CDR1 is SGHVS, CDR2 FQNEAQ. Trimming stripped 2 bases from V and 4 bases from J, with 17 bases between. CDR3 nucleotides: TGTGCCAGCAGCTTAATAGGGGTGGTCTTTTTCACTGAAGCTTTCTTT. This gives the protein CASSLIGVVFFTEAFF.

The gene calls are TRBV28 and TRBJ1-1; TRBD1 might be the D (5 bases). Germline lookup yields CDR1 MDHEN and CDR2 SYDVKM. CDR3 size: 14 residues. Trimming took 0 bases from V and 11 from J, leaving 16 bases between them. The CDR3 coding sequence is TGTGCCAGCAGTTTATGGCAGGGATCGGCGTGGGCTTTCTTT. Translated: CASSLWQGSAWAFF.

This rearrangement joins TRBV19 to TRBJ1-2; maybe TRBD1 (5 bases). V was clipped by 1 base and J by 4 bases, with 10 bases between them. Per germline, CDR1 LNHDA and CDR2 SQIVND (reference sequence). The CDR3 totals 14 residues. The CDR3 bases are TGTGCCAGTAGTATAGTCGGCAGGGTCTATGGCTACACCTTC. Amino acid sequence: CASSIVGRVYGYTF.

The rearrangement links TRBV12-5 to TRBJ1-5; no reliable D call. Germline values: CDR1 LGHNT, CDR2 FRNRAP. The CDR3 is made up of 17 amino acids. V dropped 3 bases and J dropped 4 bases, with 19 bases sitting between them. The CDR3 is CASGLFPRSGRNQPQHF. Written as DNA, the CDR3 is TGTGCTAGTGGTTTATTTCCCCGATCGGGGAGGAATCAGCCCCAGCATTTT. Based on the CDR3 plus reference TRBV12-5 and TRBJ1-5, the full variable domain is DARVTQTPRHKVTEMGQEVTMRCQPILGHNTVFWYRQTMMQGLELLAYFRNRAPLDDSGMPKDRFSAEMPDATLATLKIQPSEPRDSAVYFCASGLFPRSGRNQPQHFGDGTRLSIL.

The chain is built from TRBV6-5 and TRBJ2-5; no clear D gene. CDR1 MNHEY and CDR2 SVGAGI come from the germline V gene. This CDR3 is 15 amino acids long. Trimming took off 5 bases at V and 3 bases at J, with 16 bases between the two ends. This CDR3 is CASSPEFAKKETQYF. CDR3 coding DNA: TGTGCCAGCAGTCCCGAATTCGCGAAAAAAGAGACCCAGTACTTC.

The rearrangement links TRBV4-2 to TRBJ2-1; perhaps TRBD2 as D (5 bases). The CDR3 length is 16 residues. Trimming left V 4 bases short and J 4 bases short, with 17 bases between. CDR1 LGHNA and CDR2 YNFKEQ come from the germline V gene. The CDR3 DNA follows: TGTGCCAGCAGCCGAGAACTAGGCCCCCTTTACAATGAGCAGTTCTTC. Amino acids: CASSRELGPLYNEQFF.

The chain employs TRBV7-6 and TRBJ1-3, with 7 bases fitting TRBD1. With 5 bases clipped from V and 0 bases from J, the junction kept 10 bases outside the gene matches. CDR3 length: 17 amino acids. Germline CDR1 is SGHVS and CDR2 is FNYEAQ. The CDR3 loop reads CASSRTTGVRSGNTIYF. The CDR3 DNA is TGTGCCAGCAGCAGAACTACAGGGGTTCGCTCTGGAAACACCATATATTTT.

V is TRBV11-3 and J is TRBJ2-1; 9 nucleotides align to TRBD1. CDR1 and CDR2 (germline): SGHNT, YENEEA. This CDR3 is 13 amino acids long. V lost 4 bases and J lost 10; bases outside the gene matches: 5. The CDR3 sequence: CASSSGQGREQFF. The DNA of the CDR3 is TGTGCCAGCAGCTCGGGACAGGGTCGGGAGCAGTTCTTC.

The gene calls are TRBV11-3 and TRBJ2-1; TRBD2 aligns across 11 bases. CDR1 and CDR2 from the germline V gene are SGHNT and YENEEA. Trimming at V came to 3 bases and at J to 1 base, leaving 8 bases not matched to a gene. The CDR3 extends over 18 amino acids. The CDR3 DNA sequence: TGTGCCAGCAGCTTTCTTAGCGGGAGGGCCGGATCCTACAATGAGCAGTTCTTC. As protein: CASSFLSGRAGSYNEQFF.

This clone was picked up a small number of times. The rearrangement links TRBV12-3 or TRBV12-4 to TRBJ2-5; D is uncertain. The CDR3 is made up of 13 amino acids. V gave up 1 base and J gave up 2 bases, with 5 bases separating them. The CDR3 sequence: CASSLGGQETQYF. In DNA form, the CDR3 reads TGTGCCAGCAGTTTAGGAGGACAAGAGACCCAGTACTTC.

The gene calls are TRBV20-1 and TRBJ1-1; D is unresolved. Germline V gene sequence: CDR1 DFQATT, CDR2 SNEGSKA (reference sequence). The CDR3 runs 15 residues. V was pared by 3 bases and J by 5 bases, with 19 bases between. CDR3 in amino acids: CSASSSGVVGTEAFF. For the CDR3, the DNA is TGCAGTGCTAGTTCATCCGGGGTGGTAGGGACTGAAGCTTTCTTT.